This record looks at one T cell receptor (beta chain) sequence and its context. This receptor's antigen is unknown. No qualities accompany the bases; no much larger clone lies one base away. The cohort consisted of some 730 healthy bone marrow donors. All cohort members were sampled while nominally healthy, although unrecorded immune exposures were likely present. The donor was CMV seronegative and was included in the group of several hundred seronegative cohort members. Each donor provided a peripheral blood sample, and peripheral blood mononuclear cells were used for TCR beta sequencing. Genomic DNA extraction from the blood cell samples was performed with the Qiagen DNeasy Blood Extraction Kit. The entry originates in a study of cytomegalovirus exposure and HLA in healthy donors (dated by TCRdb to 2016 to 2017). Concerning the study at large: In an earlier analysis of 450 to 750 of the donors, approximately 300 Gb of sequence data and 120 million or so unique TCR beta sequences from about 179 million T cells were reported. About 320 gigabases of sequencing data and roughly 90 million unique TCR sequences were included in an early release covering around 650 HLA-typed donors. Every discovery cohort repertoire had been produced on one sequencing platform. In addition to the first cohort of roughly 670 subjects, a separate validation cohort of under 150 different subjects was used. HLA typing included class I and class II loci at four-digit resolution. The aim of the study was to test whether cataloging public T cell receptors could identify signatures of past pathogen exposure. Genome-wide SNP genotypes for about 65% of the roughly 670 donors were used in a later genetic analysis, which treated that subset as a discovery cohort. Four to six DR-DQ haplotypes were handled as single units for association and clustering, since linkage in the cohort was strong. A later analysis re-examined previously published TCR beta repertoires from just over 650 donors and added high-resolution HLA genotyping to investigate patterns of TCR occurrence. Of the approximately 400 genotyped donors, approximately 80% fell in the genetic ancestry cluster associated with self-reported Caucasian donors. On average, about 240,000 unique TCR beta nucleotide sequences were sequenced per donor among 398 genotyped donors of the cohort, with around 19% of those sequences being non-productive. Using immunosequencing, the study profiled T cell repertoires from 640 or so subjects and related those repertoires to cytomegalovirus serostatus. An earlier analysis of roughly 600 of the donors used high-throughput TCR beta sequencing to judge whether each TCR beta V gene segment behaved as functional or pseudogenic. Typing coverage varied by locus: roughly 620-640 donors for A, B, C, DRB1 and DQB1; approximately 500 for DQA1; 600 to 610 for DPA1; roughly 470 for DPB1. Alongside the repertoire data, information on donor age, sex, ethnicity and CMV serostatus was compiled. Rather than using new phenotypic data, the later analysis identified candidate immune exposures from TCR beta sequences and from how often those sequences occurred across donors. To predict cytomegalovirus infection status, the study brought together high-throughput TCR immunosequencing, statistical association of individual TCRs with disease status, and machine learning.

Library generation was performed with the immunoSEQ multiplex PCR assay. For the multiplex PCR, a mixture combining 60 forward primers for TCR Vbeta segments and 13 reverse primers for TCR Jbeta segments was used. A multiplex PCR assay on genomic DNA amplified the CDR3 region of rearranged TCR beta genes. On the Illumina HiSeq System, the amplified TCR beta libraries were sequenced as 87-base-pair reads. The original pipeline was this. In a later analysis, around 80 million unique TCR beta chains were counted across the roughly 610 repertoires, and approximately 11 million of these chains were shared by at least two donors. A nearest-neighbor algorithm error-corrected the raw reads and collapsed the reads into unique sequences, merging closely related sequences to remove PCR and sequencing errors. Alignment of CDR3 sequences to IMGT reference sequences was used to assign V, D and J gene segments. For a sequence to be retained, at least a six-nucleotide match to both a V gene segment and a J gene segment was required. A rearrangement counted as productive if the CDR3 had no stop codons and remained in frame with V and J, and every other rearrangement counted as non-productive. CDR3 was defined by IMGT convention, running from the second conserved V-encoded cysteine to the conserved J-encoded phenylalanine. The earlier analysis of about 590 of the donors excluded sequences that lacked an unambiguous match to a single V gene segment. In an earlier analysis of almost 600 of the donors, a V segment was called functional when productive rearrangements were above 56.7%, and segregating when the standard deviation between donors exceeded 5%. A statistical classification framework was built for diagnosing cytomegalovirus status from the catalog of TCR beta chain sequences. In a later analysis, V and J genes were assigned by comparing TCR nucleotide sequences against IMGT/GENE-DB human TR gene sequences. A later analysis assigned CDR3 sequences and most-parsimonious VDJ recombination scenarios with the TCRdist pipeline. In a later analysis, each TCR beta chain was defined by its CDR3 amino acid sequence together with its V-gene family, and reads without a unique V-gene family were excluded. A later analysis removed 592 highly shared, low-generation-probability nucleotide sequences to deal with suspected cross-contamination and a sequencing artifact. In a later analysis, a clonal expansion index for each public chain was calculated from normalized within-repertoire ranks of inferred template counts. In a later analysis, generation probabilities were computed with a VDJ recombination model fitted to out-of-frame rearrangements, and the resulting probabilities were checked against IGoR. In a later analysis, TCR-TCR, TCR-HLA and TCR-CMV co-occurrence was scored with hypergeometric tests, and a repertoire-size bias correction was applied to TCR pairs. In a later analysis, false discovery rates were estimated by permuting HLA or CMV assignments 20 times. In a later analysis, co-occurring TCRs were grouped with DBSCAN, and TCRdist sequence similarity was added when clustering was performed within HLA-allele-positive subsets. Repertoires with fewer than 30,000 or more than 120,000 public chains were left out of co-occurrence clustering, as were a few repertoires with anomalous nucleotide sharing. Sourced from immuneACCESS, this table was stored by TCRdb with only in-frame sequences that have V and J called. A share of the clones is absent; for the studies checked, an unresolved V gene accounts for under half, and the remainder has no known explanation. That table furnishes V, J and clone size, whereas the DNA furnished D and trimming. The sample table lists about 130,000 clones, roughly four fifths of them with a count of one. Less than 2.5% of the sample is held by the ten biggest clonotypes.

Overall study outcomes, separate from this receptor: Correlated functional status among segregating V segments might be attributable to linkage disequilibrium, but an unknown experimental factor could not be ruled out. A cluster of highly shared sequence variants was judged likely to be a technical artifact of the sequencing pipeline. Because HLA typing was unavailable for some donors at each locus, only the typed subset was used in association tests. According to the authors, the approach could potentially be generalized to other disease states and immunological phenotypes. According to a later analysis, parvovirus B19, influenza, CMV and Epstein-Barr virus appeared linked to several top co-occurrence clusters. In the study, about 150 TCR beta chains were listed as associated with cytomegalovirus. A further reported finding was that TCR beta sequences accurately predicted the HLA-A and HLA-B alleles for most subjects in the first cohort. At a false discovery rate of 0.05, a later analysis linked around 17,000 TCR beta sequences to specific HLA alleles. In a later analysis, TCR association rates were found to vary across HLA loci, with the most associated TCRs seen for DRB1 alleles and the fewest for HLA-C alleles. Across donors, most TCR sequences were observed very rarely, whereas some public TCRs were present in many individuals. Roughly 15 rarely observed V segments, including chromosome 9 orphons, were excluded from the earlier analysis of 550 to 700 of the donors because counts were too low. CMV serostatus was the only immune exposure information available for the cohort. Broadly in line with IMGT annotations, most TCR beta V segments showed up in productive rearrangements about 90% or about 30% of the time in an earlier analysis of a few hundred of the donors. Compared with the roughly 700-donor mean, donors in an Asian-associated ancestry cluster had fewer N-insertions in productive TCRs, according to a later genetic analysis. Roughly uniform sequencing depth across donors was assumed in presence/absence analyses, although this assumption may not hold. This cohort had only TCR beta chains sequenced, and the lack of alpha or paired-chain data limited which features could be detected. Three of the identified cytomegalovirus-associated TCR beta chains were confirmed in vitro to be specific for cytomegalovirus antigens. According to a later analysis, most CMV-associated TCR beta chains appeared to be HLA-restricted, and the HLA associations seemed to be driven largely by CMV exposure. V-gene and J-gene trimming of TCR beta chains was associated with a missense DCLRE1C variant in a later genetic analysis, and the association was replicated in an independent cohort. The classifier was reported to diagnose cytomegalovirus status with high specificity and sensitivity in both the original cohort and the validation cohort. In a later analysis, HLA-associated TCR beta chains showed more clonal expansion and lower generation probabilities than non-associated chains that were equally common. Assigning TCR associations to individual alleles was difficult when HLA alleles, especially DR and DQ, strongly co-occurred.

The sequence was collected from a man between 45 and 60 years old in good health and CMV-seronegative. Sample: PBMCs.

The DNA is as follows: TGCGCCAGCAGCCAAGGGGCTAGCGGAAATACGCAGTATTTT. Translated, this is CASSQGASGNTQYF. This receptor chain uses TRBV4-1 and TRBJ2-3; the central 7 bases match TRBD2. As encoded in the germline V gene, CDR1 is MGHRA while CDR2 is YSYEKL. From V the trimming removes 1 base and from J it removes 7 bases, while the gene matches leave 5 bases of the junction unaccounted for. The CDR3 runs 14 amino acids, cysteine and phenylalanine included. Only CDR3 DNA remains: 42 bases, in frame from the first base.